These 27 T cell receptor beta chains came from one sample sequenced in a study of T cell responses to AZD1222 COVID-19 vaccine. Only in-frame clones appear in the TCRdb table, and some are missing; sequencing was by immunoSEQ multiplex PCR. The data show more than 85,000 clones, about nine tenths seen once. The sequencing here drew on peripheral blood, taken on day 0 of AZD1222 vaccination. The receptors derive from an adult in good health.

V and J are TRBV6-2 or TRBV6-3 and TRBJ2-5, with D possibly being TRBD2 (7 bases). The V gene's germline CDR1 is MNHEY and CDR2 SVGEGT. This CDR3 spans 14 amino acids. Trimming shortened V by 2 bases and J by 5 bases, and 12 bases separated the two germline ends. The CDR3 protein is CASSYGGALETQYF. In DNA form, the CDR3 reads TGTGCCAGCAGTTACGGGGGGGCCTTGGAGACCCAGTACTTC.

CDR3 residues: CAWKGHQNTEAFF. The CDR3 DNA reads TGTGCCTGGAAGGGGCACCAGAACACTGAAGCTTTCTTT. The genes are TRBV30 and TRBJ1-1, with D possibly being TRBD1 (5 bases). Trimming removed 4 bases from V and 1 base from J, with 10 bases in between. Germline CDR1 is GTSNPN and CDR2 is SVGIG (reference sequence). CDR3 length equals 13 residues.

The chain combines TRBV7-8 with TRBJ2-1; 8 bases are shared with TRBD2. There are 16 residues in the CDR3. Unmatched junction bases numbered 9, after V lost 7 bases and J lost 1 base. Looked up from germline, CDR1 is SGHVS and CDR2 is FQNEAQ. The CDR3 here is CASTGLAGNSYNEQFF. CDR3 DNA: TGTGCCAGCACCGGGCTAGCGGGCAATTCCTACAATGAGCAGTTCTTC.

The rearrangement joins TRBV27 to TRBJ2-7; TRBD1 matches at 9 bases. The CDR3 has 15 amino acids. Germline V gene sequence: CDR1 MNHEY, CDR2 SMNVEV (reference sequence). J gave up 5 bases and V 5 bases, and 10 bases lay outside the gene matches. CDR3 in amino acids: CASSLIPGQGHEQYF. CDR3 nucleotides: TGTGCCAGCAGTCTGATACCGGGACAGGGTCACGAGCAGTACTTC.

V usage is TRBV5-6 and J usage is TRBJ2-2, with D uncertain. V lost 6 bases and J 0 bases, leaving 9 bases between the germline ends. Germline V gene sequence: CDR1 SGHDT, CDR2 YYEEEE. The CDR3 runs to 14 residues. The CDR3 sequence: CASKATSNTGELFF. DNA for the CDR3: TGTGCCAGCAAAGCAACATCGAACACCGGGGAGCTGTTTTTT. The variable domain in full, completed from reference TRBV5-6 and TRBJ2-2, reads DAGVTQSPTHLIKTRGQQVTLRCSPKSGHDTVSWYQQALGQGPQFIFQYYEEEERQRGNFPDRFSGHQFPNYSSELNVNALLLGDSALYLCASKATSNTGELFFGEGSRLTVL.

The chain carries TRBV19 and TRBJ2-1; 11 bases agree with TRBD2. The CDR3 runs 15 residues. Germline lookup yields CDR1 LNHDA and CDR2 SQIVND (reference sequence). The V gene end was trimmed by 3 bases and the J gene end by 3 bases; junction bases not matched to a gene: 1. The CDR3 sequence is CASSMTSGDYNEQFF. The DNA of the CDR3 is TGTGCCAGTAGTATGACTAGCGGGGACTACAATGAGCAGTTCTTC.

The chain links TRBV6-1 to TRBJ2-3; 8 bases fit TRBD2. The V and J ends lost 2 bases and 5 bases, in that order; junction bases with no gene match: 6. CDR1 MNHNS and CDR2 SASEGT come from the germline V gene. CDR3 length: 15 amino acids. CDR3 in DNA: TGTGCCAGCAGTGAACAGGGACTAGTCGGAGATACGCAGTATTTT. Translating gives CASSEQGLVGDTQYF.

V gene TRBV15 combines with J gene TRBJ1-2; D gene unclear. This CDR3 contains 11 residues. V was shortened by 3 bases and J by 4 bases, with 3 bases between the two germline ends. Looked up from germline, CDR1 is LNHNV and CDR2 is YYDKDF (reference sequence). The CDR3 DNA is TGTGCCACCAGCAGGGGCTATGGCTACACCTTC. This encodes CATSRGYGYTF.

This clone appeared a single time. One end of the junction does not line up with germline, which may come from a read error. The chain has TRBV11-1 and TRBJ2-4; D remains unclear. From germline, CDR1 is SGHAT and CDR2 FQDESV (reference sequence). The CDR3 totals 13 residues. The CDR3 DNA follows: TGTGCCAGCAGCTTAGGAGGTGCCGGATCCAAGAACTTC. Its translation: CASSLGGAGSKNF.

V gene TRBV5-1 combines with J gene TRBJ2-1; 13 nucleotides agree with TRBD2. J was trimmed by 3 bases and V by 3 bases; bases with no gene match: 3. This CDR3 region has 16 residues. In germline, CDR1 is SGHRS, CDR2 YFSETQ. This chain's CDR3 is CASSSGLAGIYNEQFF. DNA for the CDR3: TGCGCCAGCAGCTCGGGACTAGCGGGAATCTACAATGAGCAGTTCTTC.

The V and J genes are TRBV7-8 and TRBJ2-2; D possibly corresponds to TRBD2 (5 bases). V was trimmed by 6 bases and J by 1 base, leaving 12 bases between them. CDR1 is SGHVS, CDR2 FQNEAQ, per germline. The CDR3 is 15 amino acids. The CDR3 protein is CASRRARGNTGELFF. CDR3 bases: TGTGCCAGCAGACGGGCCCGGGGGAACACCGGGGAGCTGTTTTTT. The whole variable domain, remainder taken from reference TRBV7-8 and TRBJ2-2, is GAGVSQSPRYKVAKRGQDVALRCDPISGHVSLFWYQQALGQGPEFLTYFQNEAQLDKSGLPSDRFFAERPEGSVSTLKIQRTQQEDSAVYLCASRRARGNTGELFFGEGSRLTVL.

The chain recombines TRBV10-3 with TRBJ2-3; D is unclear. The CDR3 extends over 13 amino acids. V dropped 0 bases and J dropped 2 bases, with 3 bases sitting between them. Germline V CDR1 and CDR2: ENHRY, SYGVKD. The CDR3 DNA sequence: TGTGCCATCAGTGAGTCCCCCACAGATACGCAGTATTTT. Translating gives CAISESPTDTQYF.

V usage is TRBV18 and J usage is TRBJ2-5; D might be TRBD1 (5 bases). The V end was cut by 2 bases, the J end by 3 bases, with 10 bases between. The CDR3 spans 14 residues. Germline-derived CDR1 and CDR2 are KGHSH and LQKENI. The CDR3 here is CASSPSYRKETQYF. The CDR3 DNA is TGTGCCAGCTCACCATCCTACAGGAAAGAGACCCAGTACTTC.

The chain combines TRBV10-3 with TRBJ2-1; 12 nucleotides agree with TRBD2. The CDR3 extends over 17 amino acids. Germline CDR1 and CDR2: ENHRY and SYGVKD. Unmatched junction bases numbered 5, after V lost 0 bases and J lost 5 bases. Here the CDR3 DNA reads TGTGCCATCAGTGAGTCGGTGGCTAGCGGGAGGGACAATGAGCAGTTCTTC. It is translated as CAISESVASGRDNEQFF.

The rearrangement joins TRBV7-2 to TRBJ1-4; TRBD1 aligns across 8 bases. There are 15 residues in the CDR3. Germline values: CDR1 SGHTA, CDR2 FQGNSA. Germline trimming cut 5 bases from V and 10 bases from J; bases unmatched to any gene: 12. CDR3 nucleotide sequence: TGTGCCAGCAGCGCTGGGACAGGAATGGCGGGAAAACTGTTTTTT. It yields the protein CASSAGTGMAGKLFF.

The chain couples TRBV10-3 to TRBJ2-7; 8 bases align to TRBD2. The J segment lost 4 bases and the V segment lost 3 bases, leaving 11 bases of the junction unmatched. This CDR3 has 16 residues. In germline, CDR1 is ENHRY, CDR2 SYGVKD. CDR3 sequence (DNA): TGTGCCATCAGTGAAGGTGCGAGCGGGGGAGGTTACGAGCAGTACTTC. This translates into CAISEGASGGGYEQYF.

The chain recombines TRBV27 with TRBJ1-6; D unresolved. The CDR3 is 17 amino acids. From germline, CDR1 is MNHEY and CDR2 SMNVEV (reference sequence). The ends were cut back, 5 bases at V and 6 bases at J, with 20 bases in the middle. CDR3: CASSPSGSAEGNSPLHF. The CDR3 nucleotides are TGTGCCAGCAGTCCCTCTGGGTCCGCGGAAGGTAATTCACCCCTCCACTTT.

The chain recombines TRBV18 with TRBJ1-1; 7 bases fit TRBD1. CDR3 length: 17 amino acids. The germline V gene has CDR1 KGHSH and CDR2 LQKENI. With 3 bases clipped from V and 5 bases from J, the junction kept 15 bases outside the gene matches. The CDR3 protein is CASSPRTGGRVWTEAFF. DNA for the CDR3: TGTGCCAGCTCACCCAGGACAGGAGGGCGTGTTTGGACTGAAGCTTTCTTT.

This clone was counted once. The CDR3: CASSLSPGGYGYTF. The DNA of the CDR3 is TGTGCCAGCAGTTTATCCCCGGGAGGCTATGGCTACACCTTC. The rearrangement joins TRBV28 to TRBJ1-2, with D hard to call. CDR1 is MDHEN and CDR2 is SYDVKM in the germline V gene. The CDR3 loop spans 14 amino acids. The V gene lost 1 base and the J gene lost 4 bases, with 10 bases spanning the gap.

This clone was observed a few times. The chain is built from TRBV19 and TRBJ2-5; no reliable D call. V dropped 7 bases and J dropped 1 base, with 16 bases sitting between them. CDR3 length equals 15 residues. Per the germline V gene, CDR1 is LNHDA and CDR2 is SQIVND (reference sequence). The CDR3 region has the DNA TGTGCCAGTACCCCGAAGGGCTGGGCCCAAGAGACCCAGTACTTC. It specifies CASTPKGWAQETQYF. Full variable domain (outside the CDR3, taken from reference TRBV19 and TRBJ2-5): DGGITQSPKYLFRKEGQNVTLSCEQNLNHDAMYWYRQDPGQGLRLIYYSQIVNDFQKGDIAEGYSVSREKKESFPLTVTSAQKNPTAFYLCASTPKGWAQETQYFGPGTRLLVL.

This chain connects TRBV10-3 to TRBJ1-3; 10 bases agree with TRBD1. The CDR3 has 15 residues. Looked up from germline, CDR1 is ENHRY and CDR2 is SYGVKD. J was trimmed by 5 bases and V by 6 bases; bases with no gene match: 7. The CDR3 spells CAISTGTGDRNTIYF. The CDR3 DNA is TGTGCCATCAGCACCGGGACAGGGGATAGAAACACCATATATTTT.

The V and J genes are TRBV7-2 and TRBJ1-1; 7 nucleotides align to TRBD1. The CDR3 totals 14 residues. Losses at the gene ends were 5 bases for V and 2 bases for J; bases not matched to a gene: 5. CDR1 SGHTA and CDR2 FQGNSA come from the germline V gene. CDR3 protein: CASSLRQGNTEAFF. In DNA, the CDR3 is TGTGCCAGCAGCCTGCGACAGGGTAACACTGAAGCTTTCTTT.

J is TRBJ1-1 and V is TRBV2; D is perhaps TRBD1 (5 bases). Germline V gene sequence: CDR1 SNHLY, CDR2 FYNNEI. CDR3 length: 13 residues. V lost 7 bases to trimming and J lost 2 bases, with 11 bases between them. The CDR3 is CASTSGENTEAFF. The CDR3 nucleotides read TGTGCCAGCACCTCGGGGGAAAACACTGAAGCTTTCTTT.

V gene TRBV6-5 combines with J gene TRBJ1-5; a possible D gene is TRBD1 (6 bases). CDR1 is MNHEY and CDR2 is SVGAGI in the germline V gene. The V end lost 2 bases, the J end lost 4 bases, and 12 bases lay between the germline ends. This CDR3 contains 15 residues. The CDR3 DNA follows: TGTGCCAGCAGTTACGGGGGGCAGGGAAATCAGCCCCAGCATTTT. Translated, it gives CASSYGGQGNQPQHF.

This clone was counted a few times. V is TRBV10-3 and J is TRBJ2-7; TRBD1 might be the D (6 bases). Looked up from germline, CDR1 is ENHRY and CDR2 is SYGVKD. Trimming took off 8 bases at V and 2 bases at J, with 10 bases between the two ends. The CDR3 runs 12 residues. DNA for the CDR3: TGTGCCATCTCGACAGGTACCTACGAGCAGTACTTC. This gives the protein CAISTGTYEQYF.

The chain uses TRBV27 and TRBJ1-2, with D uncertain. V shed 4 bases and J shed 0 bases, with 12 bases lying between them. Per the germline V gene, CDR1 is MNHEY and CDR2 is SMNVEV (reference sequence). There are 15 residues in the CDR3. CDR3 region: CASSWVGKANYGYTF. CDR3 nucleotide sequence: TGTGCCAGCAGTTGGGTGGGAAAAGCTAACTATGGCTACACCTTC.

V gene TRBV3-1 (or the pseudogene TRBV3-2) combines with J gene TRBJ1-2; D is unclear. The CDR3 is 15 residues long. Germline V gene lookup returns CDR1 LGHDT and CDR2 YNNKEL (reference sequence). Trimming stripped 1 base from V and 1 base from J, with 10 bases between. For the CDR3, the DNA is TGTGCCAGCAGCCAAGGGGTACAAATTAACTATGGCTACACCTTC. Amino acids: CASSQGVQINYGYTF.